The 14 T cell receptor beta chains below come from one sample, sequenced in a study of OX40 agonist ivuxolimab in advanced cancers. Sequenced by immunoSEQ multiplex PCR; TCRdb stores in-frame clones only, minus some. The data contain 60,000 to 90,000 clones, roughly 85% of them singletons. This specimen consisted of CD4+ or CD8+ T cells sorted from blood, obtained in a trial of the OX40 agonist ivuxolimab. All receptors come from an adult with an advanced solid tumor such as melanoma, head and neck, liver or kidney cancer.

The gene calls are TRBV4-3 and TRBJ1-3; D unclear. Germline V gene data show CDR1 as LGHNA and CDR2 as YSLEER. This CDR3 contains 16 residues. V was cut by 0 bases and J by 3 bases, with 12 bases left in between. The CDR3 DNA sequence: TGCGCCAGCAGCCAAGATTCGTATGAACTTGGAAACACCATATATTTT. Translation: CASSQDSYELGNTIYF.

On this clone: Compared with germline, one end of the junction differs, possibly owing to a read error. The rearrangement uses TRBV18 and TRBJ2-6, with 8 bases aligning to TRBD1. Per germline, CDR1 KGHSH and CDR2 LQKENI. The CDR3 consists of 17 residues. For the CDR3, the DNA is TGTGCCAACTCACCCGGTCAGGGGGCTAGTGGGGCCAACGTCCTGACTTTC. This codes for CANSPGQGASGANVLTF.

Remarks on this clone: Other DNA sequences in the sample encode the same CDR3. J is TRBJ2-7 and V is TRBV5-4, with D possibly being TRBD1 or TRBD2 (6 bases each). V lost 3 bases, J lost 7 bases, and 17 bases lay in between. This CDR3 comprises 14 residues. The germline gives CDR1 SGHNT, CDR2 YYREEE (reference sequence). CDR3: CASSSGEGGREQYF. Written as DNA, the CDR3 is TGTGCCAGCAGCTCGGGTGAAGGGGGGCGGGAGCAGTACTTC.

The chain employs TRBV19 and TRBJ1-1; 9 nucleotides match TRBD1. Germline lookup yields CDR1 LNHDA and CDR2 SQIVND (reference sequence). CDR3 size: 13 residues. J gave up 4 bases and V 4 bases, and 1 base lay outside the gene matches. The CDR3 spells CASSKTGGTEAFF. Written as DNA, the CDR3 is TGTGCCAGTAGTAAGACAGGGGGCACTGAAGCTTTCTTT.

The rearrangement uses TRBV30 and TRBJ1-5, with D perhaps TRBD1 (5 bases). The CDR3 runs to 16 residues. Germline CDR1 GTSNPN, CDR2 SVGIG (reference sequence). Trimming took off 2 bases at V and 4 bases at J, with 18 bases between the two ends. The CDR3 DNA reads TGTGCCTGGAGTCTTCCTGGGGACGGCTTTAATCAGCCCCAGCATTTT. Translation gives CAWSLPGDGFNQPQHF.

This clone has just a few counts. V and J are TRBV7-2 and TRBJ2-7; no reliable D call. Germline assignment: CDR1 SGHTA and CDR2 FQGNSA. CDR3 length equals 12 residues. Trimming removed 4 bases at V and 7 bases at J, with 11 bases between. The CDR3 DNA reads as TGTGCCAGCAGCTCCCTTACTTGGGAGCAGTACTTC. Encoded protein: CASSSLTWEQYF.

The chain recombines TRBV5-4 with TRBJ2-3; no definite D call. This CDR3 has 16 amino acids. Trimming stripped 4 bases from V and 1 base from J, with 16 bases between. Germline values: CDR1 SGHNT, CDR2 YYREEE (reference sequence). The chain's CDR3 is CASSHAFAYGTDTQYF. The CDR3 DNA is TGTGCCAGCAGCCACGCTTTTGCATACGGCACAGATACGCAGTATTTT.

The CDR3 protein is CASSLRGGGLQGLPQHF. The CDR3 bases are TGTGCCAGCAGTTTACGCGGAGGGGGCCTTCAAGGATTGCCCCAGCATTTT. This rearrangement joins TRBV27 to TRBJ1-5; 7 bases map to TRBD1. The V and J ends lost 2 bases and 9 bases, in that order; junction bases with no gene match: 16. This CDR3 comprises 17 residues. Germline V gene lookup returns CDR1 MNHEY and CDR2 SMNVEV (reference sequence).

The chain joins TRBV6-1 to TRBJ1-2, with D unresolved. The ends were cut back, 6 bases at V and 0 bases at J, with 11 bases in the middle. This CDR3 contains 14 residues. Germline CDR1 and CDR2: MNHNS and SASEGT. The CDR3 is CASSALPANYGYTF. CDR3 nucleotide sequence: TGTGCCAGCAGCGCCCTTCCAGCTAACTATGGCTACACCTTC.

The chain is built from TRBV18 and TRBJ2-3; D is possibly TRBD2 (5 bases). Trimming removed 3 bases from V and 2 bases from J, with 12 bases in between. The CDR3 length is 15 residues. Per the germline V gene, CDR1 is KGHSH and CDR2 is LQKENI. As DNA, the CDR3 is TGTGCCAGCTCACCCGCGGGTGGGTTCACAGATACGCAGTATTTT. Translated: CASSPAGGFTDTQYF. The complete variable domain, with remaining parts taken from reference TRBV18 and TRBJ2-3, reads NAGVMQNPRHLVRRRGQEARLRCSPMKGHSHVYWYRQLPEEGLKFMVYLQKENIIDESGMPKERFSAEFPKEGPSILRIQQVVRGDSAAYFCASSPAGGFTDTQYFGPGTRLTVL.

This chain links TRBV12-5 with TRBJ2-6; 7 nucleotides agree with TRBD2. CDR1 is LGHNT and CDR2 is FRNRAP in the germline V gene. V dropped 4 bases and J dropped 2; count of bases not matched to a gene: 5. The CDR3 extends over 16 amino acids. As DNA, the CDR3 is TGTGCTAGTGGTTCGGACGCGGGGGCTGGGGCCAACGTCCTGACTTTC. This encodes CASGSDAGAGANVLTF.

The rearrangement joins TRBV5-6 to TRBJ1-4; D remains ambiguous. V was pared by 1 base and J by 8 bases, with 15 bases between. Germline V gene sequence: CDR1 SGHDT, CDR2 YYEEEE. The CDR3 extends over 15 amino acids. CDR3: CASSLFGGTSEKLFF. The DNA for the CDR3 is TGTGCCAGCAGCTTGTTCGGCGGTACAAGCGAAAAACTGTTTTTT. Combining the CDR3 with reference TRBV5-6 and TRBJ1-4 gives the whole variable domain DAGVTQSPTHLIKTRGQQVTLRCSPKSGHDTVSWYQQALGQGPQFIFQYYEEEERQRGNFPDRFSGHQFPNYSSELNVNALLLGDSALYLCASSLFGGTSEKLFFGSGTQLSVL.

This rearrangement joins TRBV11-3 to TRBJ2-3; tentative D call: TRBD2 (6 bases). With 4 bases removed from V and 1 base from J, the gap between germline ends came to 12 bases. The CDR3 sequence is 15 residues long. The germline CDR1 and CDR2 sequences are SGHNT and YENEEA. The DNA for the CDR3 is TGTGCCAGCAGCTCCCTTTCGGGGGGCACAGATACGCAGTATTTT. It encodes CASSSLSGGTDTQYF.

The chain joins TRBV7-8 to TRBJ2-1; D gene unclear. The V end lost 2 bases, the J end lost 8 bases, and 10 bases lay between the germline ends. The CDR3 runs 13 residues. In germline, CDR1 is SGHVS, CDR2 FQNEAQ. CDR3 amino acids: CASSLQSNYEQFF. CDR3 coding DNA: TGTGCCAGCAGCTTACAATCTAACTATGAGCAGTTCTTC.